A selection of T cell receptor beta chains follows, all from one sample in a study of blood T cell repertoires in COVID-19. TCRdb's copy holds only in-frame clones and misses some; the assay was immunoSEQ multiplex PCR. The sample consists of some 34,000 clones, approximately 85% of them appearing once. Sequenced sample: peripheral blood. These receptor sequences come from a human donor in a cohort sampled during active COVID-19. CDR3s include the opening cysteine and the closing phenylalanine or tryptophan. The D gene is left open where the match is weak. Only part of the rows carry a size: once, few, many, or a class if the clone is expanded.

j_gene,d_gene,abundance,v_gene,CDR3aa,CDR3nt
TRBJ2-7,NA,NA,TRBV29-1,CSVLDRDSLSEQYF,TGCAGCGTTCTCGACAGGGACTCTTTGAGCGAGCAGTACTTC
TRBJ2-2,TRBD2,NA,TRBV7-9,CASILSGTSGVSNTGELFF,TGTGCCAGCATCCTTAGTGGGACTAGCGGAGTCTCGAACACCGGGGAGCTGTTTTTT
TRBJ2-2,NA,NA,TRBV28,CASSSGHNTGELFF,TGTGCCAGCAGTTCGGGACACAACACCGGGGAGCTGTTTTTT
TRBJ1-2,NA,NA,TRBV18,CASSPQAGRQTNYGYTF,TGTGCCAGCTCACCGCAAGCCGGGCGACAGACGAACTATGGCTACACCTTC
TRBJ2-5,NA,NA,TRBV27,CASSLRGQETQYF,TGTGCCAGCAGTTTAAGGGGGCAAGAGACCCAGTACTTC
TRBJ1-2,NA,NA,TRBV12-3/TRBV12-4,CASSLGQDYGYTF,TGTGCCAGCAGTTTAGGACAGGACTATGGCTACACCTTC
TRBJ2-1,TRBD2,NA,TRBV7-2,CASGRGLAGGQFF,TGTGCCAGCGGCAGGGGACTAGCGGGGGGGCAATTCTTC
TRBJ2-3,TRBD2,NA,TRBV7-2,CASSLLTSSGGTDTQYF,TGTGCCAGCAGCCTGCTGACTTCTAGCGGGGGCACAGATACGCAGTATTTT
TRBJ1-6,NA,once,TRBV11-2,CASSLVTVNSPLHF,TGTGCCAGCAGCTTAGTTACAGTTAATTCACCCCTCCACTTT
TRBJ1-1,TRBD1,NA,TRBV7-9,CASSPRGRGDTEAFF,TGTGCCAGCAGCCCCCGGGGCAGGGGGGACACTGAAGCTTTCTTT
TRBJ1-1,NA,NA,TRBV11-2,CASSDRRSAEAFF,TGTGCCAGCAGCGACAGGAGGTCGGCTGAAGCTTTCTTT
TRBJ1-2,NA,NA,TRBV30,CAWSATGELGNNTPF,TGTGCCTGGAGCGCGACCGGGGAGTTGGGGAATAACACACCATTC
TRBJ1-4,NA,NA,TRBV5-1,CASSLVAGAGEKLFF,TGCGCCAGCAGCTTGGTAGCAGGGGCTGGGGAAAAACTGTTTTTT
TRBJ2-2,TRBD2,NA,TRBV27,CATARLAGSPNTGELFF,TGTGCCACCGCGAGGCTAGCGGGGTCCCCGAACACCGGGGAGCTGTTTTTT
TRBJ1-2,NA,NA,TRBV28,CASSLWREQVDGYTF,TGTGCCAGCAGTTTATGGAGGGAACAAGTGGATGGCTACACCTTC
TRBJ1-2,NA,NA,TRBV6-5,CASKDSNYGYTF,TGTGCCAGCAAGGACAGCAACTATGGCTACACCTTC
TRBJ2-2,NA,NA,TRBV5-1,CASSRGNTGELFF,TGCGCCAGCTCCAGGGGGAACACCGGGGAGCTGTTTTTT
TRBJ2-3,TRBD2,NA,TRBV6-1,CASSEVRASGSSRDTQYF,TGTGCCAGCAGTGAAGTAAGGGCTAGCGGGAGCTCTAGAGATACGCAGTATTTT
TRBJ1-2,NA,NA,TRBV6-5,CASSPPSGGGYTF,TGTGCCAGCAGTCCTCCCTCGGGGGGGGGCTACACCTTC
TRBJ2-5,NA,NA,TRBV5-4,CASSRGSQIEETQYF,TGTGCCAGCAGCCGGGGGTCACAAATCGAAGAGACCCAGTACTTC
TRBJ2-7,TRBD1,NA,TRBV5-6,CASSWDRGVYEQYF,TGTGCCAGCAGCTGGGACAGGGGGGTATACGAGCAGTACTTC
TRBJ1-1,NA,NA,TRBV5-1,CASSLTGGRTEAFF,TGCGCCAGCAGCCTGACAGGCGGCAGGACTGAAGCTTTCTTT
TRBJ2-7,NA,NA,TRBV27,CASSSGGIPYEQCF,TGTGCCAGCAGTTCCGGAGGTATTCCCTACGAGCAGTGCTTC
TRBJ2-3,TRBD1,NA,TRBV9,CASSVEGTGRVTDTQYF,TGTGCCAGCAGCGTAGAAGGGACAGGGAGGGTCACAGATACGCAGTATTTT
TRBJ2-1,TRBD2,NA,TRBV27,CASSLLTSATEQFF,TGTGCCAGCAGTTTATTGACTAGCGCCACTGAGCAGTTCTTC
TRBJ1-2,NA,NA,TRBV20-1,CSASPAGSDYGYTF,TGCAGTGCTAGTCCGGCAGGCTCTGACTATGGCTACACCTTC
TRBJ1-1,NA,once,TRBV27,CASSLHRATEAFF,TGTGCCAGCAGTTTACACAGGGCGACTGAAGCTTTCTTT
TRBJ1-1,TRBD1,NA,TRBV19,CASSIGNSLRGHTEAFF,TGTGCCAGTAGTATAGGGAACTCCCTAAGGGGGCACACTGAAGCTTTCTTT
TRBJ2-3,TRBD2,NA,TRBV10-1,CASASGSTDTQYF,TGCGCCAGTGCTAGCGGTAGCACAGATACGCAGTATTTT
TRBJ1-5,NA,NA,TRBV19,CASQMGGYQPQHF,TGTGCCAGCCAAATGGGGGGGTATCAGCCCCAGCATTTT
TRBJ1-1,NA,NA,TRBV11-2,CASRRTGTYTEAFF,TGTGCCAGCAGACGTACAGGTACCTACACTGAAGCTTTCTTT
TRBJ2-5,NA,NA,TRBV5-1,CASSLGGGETQYF,TGCGCCAGCAGCCTGGGAGGAGGAGAGACCCAGTACTTC
TRBJ1-5,TRBD1,NA,TRBV30,CAWSVGTGNQPQHF,TGTGCCTGGAGTGTGGGGACAGGCAATCAGCCCCAGCATTTT
TRBJ2-1,TRBD2,NA,TRBV19,CASDSGGRNEQFF,TGTGCCAGTGACAGCGGGGGTAGGAATGAGCAGTTCTTC
TRBJ2-7,TRBD1,once,TRBV6-5,CASHGDRAGSYEQYF,TGTGCCAGCCACGGGGACAGGGCAGGCTCCTACGAGCAGTACTTC
TRBJ2-1,TRBD2,NA,TRBV12-3/TRBV12-4,CASSPSGRDEFF,TGTGCCAGCAGTCCTAGCGGGAGAGACGAGTTCTTC
TRBJ2-6,TRBD2,NA,TRBV30,CAWTGRGERAGANVLTF,TGTGCCTGGACCGGGAGGGGAGAGAGGGCTGGGGCCAACGTCCTGACTTTC
TRBJ2-2,NA,NA,TRBV9,CASHPGGVGELFF,TGTGCCAGTCACCCAGGCGGGGTCGGGGAGCTGTTTTTT
TRBJ2-5,TRBD1,once,TRBV27,CASSMLGTGKETQYF,TGTGCCAGCAGTATGCTCGGGACAGGGAAAGAGACCCAGTACTTC
TRBJ2-2,TRBD2,NA,TRBV2,CASSLTSGGTGELFF,TGTGCCAGCAGTTTGACTAGCGGGGGCACCGGGGAGCTGTTTTTT
TRBJ1-4,NA,few,TRBV19,CASSNWQGAPNEKLFF,TGTGCCAGTAGTAACTGGCAGGGTGCACCTAATGAAAAACTGTTTTTT
TRBJ2-5,NA,NA,TRBV18,CASSSPSLRETQYF,TGTGCCAGCTCCTCACCAAGTCTCAGGGAGACCCAGTACTTC
TRBJ2-7,NA,once,TRBV2,CASGRVGNEQYF,TGTGCCAGCGGCAGGGTAGGAAACGAGCAGTACTTC
TRBJ1-1,NA,NA,TRBV20-1,CSARAGAEAFF,TGCAGTGCTAGAGCGGGGGCTGAAGCTTTCTTT